Each of the 16 T cell receptor beta chains below was sequenced from the same sample in a study of shared clonotypes between healthy human individuals. The repertoire was sequenced with immunoSEQ multiplex PCR; TCRdb's copy has only in-frame clones and lacks some. The sample lists fewer than 400,000 clones; over 65% were seen once. The specimen sequenced was memory CD4+ T cells sorted from blood. Subset: CD45RA-negative fraction. These TCRs come from a man in his thirties or forties in good health.

The genes are TRBV27 and TRBJ2-3; perhaps TRBD2 as D (6 bases). The CDR3 consists of 16 residues. The ends were cut back, 3 bases at V and 5 bases at J, with 18 bases in the middle. Germline V gives CDR1 MNHEY, CDR2 SMNVEV (reference sequence). The CDR3 coding sequence is TGTGCCAGCAGTTTGGAGCGGAGGGAGGTTGGAGATACGCAGTATTTT. Protein: CASSLERREVGDTQYF.

The rearrangement joins TRBV7-9 to TRBJ2-1; 8 bases agree with TRBD2. The CDR3 spans 15 residues. Germline V gene sequence: CDR1 SEHNR, CDR2 FQNEAQ (reference sequence). Unmatched junction bases numbered 3, after V lost 5 bases and J lost 0 bases. This chain's CDR3 is CASSGGLDSYNEQFF. CDR3 DNA: TGTGCCAGCAGCGGGGGACTAGACTCCTACAATGAGCAGTTCTTC.

The genes are TRBV4-2 and TRBJ1-2; unclear D gene. The CDR3 contains 14 residues. The germline CDR1 and CDR2 sequences are LGHNA and YNFKEQ. Trimming took off 5 bases at V and 4 bases at J, with 14 bases between the two ends. CDR3 loop: CASSFTSDPYGYTF. The CDR3 DNA reads TGTGCCAGCAGCTTCACGTCGGACCCCTATGGCTACACCTTC.

Written as DNA, the CDR3 is TGTGCCAGCAGCGACGGACCGACAGGGCGGGAAAAACTGTTTTTT. Translating gives CASSDGPTGREKLFF. This sequence joins TRBV5-4 and TRBJ1-4, with 7 bases lining up with TRBD1. With 4 bases clipped from V and 8 bases from J, the junction kept 11 bases outside the gene matches. Germline values: CDR1 SGHNT, CDR2 YYREEE (reference sequence). The CDR3 is 15 residues long.

The chain has TRBV28 and TRBJ2-7; possibly TRBD2 for D (7 bases). V gave up 10 bases and J gave up 6 bases, with 22 bases separating them. This CDR3 comprises 14 residues. Germline V gene sequence: CDR1 MDHEN, CDR2 SYDVKM. The CDR3 reads CATQYLGGAGEQYF. The CDR3 nucleotides read TGTGCCACCCAATATCTGGGGGGGGCTGGCGAGCAGTACTTC.

This clone was found a few times. Other DNA sequences in this sample translate to the same CDR3. J is TRBJ1-2 and V is TRBV6-6; the D gene is possibly TRBD1 (5 bases). The CDR3 spans 13 residues. Germline loops: CDR1 MNHNY, CDR2 SVGAGI (reference sequence). Trimming cost V 6 bases and J 5 bases, with 13 bases left between them. This CDR3 is CASSLGTAYGYTF. The CDR3 DNA reads TGTGCCAGCAGCCTTGGGACCGCTTATGGCTACACCTTC.

The V gene is TRBV18, the J gene TRBJ2-3; D not resolved. The germline gives CDR1 KGHSH, CDR2 LQKENI. Trimming pared 2 bases from V and 5 bases from J, leaving 8 bases between. CDR3 size: 13 residues. As DNA, the CDR3 is TGTGCCAGCTCACCAGGGTTTGGAGATACGCAGTATTTT. As protein: CASSPGFGDTQYF.

V and J are TRBV27 and TRBJ2-1, with D tentatively TRBD2 (5 bases). The CDR3 spans 12 residues. The V gene's germline CDR1 is MNHEY and CDR2 SMNVEV (reference sequence). V lost 5 bases, J lost 9 bases, and 11 bases lay in between. In DNA form, the CDR3 reads TGTGCCAGCAGTGACTGGGCGGGTGAGCAGTTCTTC. Translation: CASSDWAGEQFF.

The DNA for the CDR3 is TGCAGCGTAGCTTATGGACAGAGAGGAGATACGCAGTATTTT. It is translated as CSVAYGQRGDTQYF. This chain links TRBV29-1 with TRBJ2-3; TRBD1 might be the D (6 bases). Germline V gene data show CDR1 as SQVTM and CDR2 as ANQGSEA. V lost 6 bases and J 5 bases, leaving 18 bases between the germline ends. The CDR3 covers 14 residues.

This chain joins TRBV7-2 and TRBJ1-1, with D perhaps matching TRBD1 (5 bases). The CDR3 has 12 residues. V was shortened by 5 bases and J by 11 bases, with 15 bases between the two germline ends. Per germline, CDR1 SGHTA and CDR2 FQGNSA. The CDR3 spells CASSPGTSGAFF. As DNA, the CDR3 is TGTGCCAGCAGCCCGGGGACTTCGGGGGCTTTCTTT.

This clone was seen many times. The chain carries TRBV6-1 and TRBJ1-1; TRBD1 is a possible D gene (6 bases). Trimming took off 0 bases at V and 0 bases at J, with 11 bases between the two ends. CDR1 and CDR2 (germline): MNHNS, SASEGT. The CDR3 runs 16 residues. In DNA form, the CDR3 reads TGTGCCAGCAGTGAAGCATCAGGGGTTTTGAACACTGAAGCTTTCTTT. Amino acid sequence: CASSEASGVLNTEAFF.

The sample holds many counts of this clone. J is TRBJ2-5 and V is TRBV14; D not resolved. The ends were cut back, 1 base at V and 5 bases at J, with 5 bases in the middle. The germline CDR1 and CDR2 sequences are SGHDN and FVKESK. CDR3 length: 12 residues. DNA of the CDR3: TGTGCCAGCAGCCAAGTTCTGGAGACCCAGTACTTC. It specifies CASSQVLETQYF.

CDR3 bases: TGCGCCAGCAGCGTGCTTTCTAGCGGGAGTTTGGGGGTAAATGAGCAGTTCTTC. Translated: CASSVLSSGSLGVNEQFF. The chain employs TRBV5-1 and TRBJ2-1, with TRBD2 matching over 10 bases. The ends lost 4 bases at V and 7 bases at J; junction bases unmatched: 17. CDR3 length: 18 amino acids. Per the germline V gene, CDR1 is SGHRS and CDR2 is YFSETQ.

The chain has TRBV27 and TRBJ1-1; possible D gene TRBD1, 5 bases. This CDR3 contains 13 residues. Trimming left V 0 bases short and J 12 bases short, with 14 bases between. The germline gives CDR1 MNHEY, CDR2 SMNVEV (reference sequence). CDR3 loop: CASSLSPQGSTFF. The DNA for the CDR3 is TGTGCCAGCAGTTTATCCCCGCAGGGTTCGACTTTCTTT.

The gene calls are TRBV4-3 and TRBJ2-2; D gene ambiguous. V shed 0 bases and J shed 7 bases, with 6 bases lying between them. Germline-derived CDR1 and CDR2 are LGHNA and YSLEER. The CDR3 runs 13 residues. The CDR3 sequence: CASSQDSVGELFF. CDR3 coding DNA: TGCGCCAGCAGCCAAGATTCGGTCGGGGAGCTGTTTTTT.

J is TRBJ2-7 and V is TRBV18; 14 nucleotides agree with TRBD2. Germline V gene sequence: CDR1 KGHSH, CDR2 LQKENI. The CDR3 is 15 residues long. Trimming at V came to 5 bases and at J to 5 bases, leaving 5 bases not matched to a gene. CDR3 loop: CASSTGLAGDNEQYF. In DNA, the CDR3 is TGTGCCAGCTCAACGGGACTAGCGGGAGATAACGAGCAGTACTTC. The entire variable domain, with the rest obtained from reference TRBV18 and TRBJ2-7, is as follows: NAGVMQNPRHLVRRRGQEARLRCSPMKGHSHVYWYRQLPEEGLKFMVYLQKENIIDESGMPKERFSAEFPKEGPSILRIQQVVRGDSAAYFCASSTGLAGDNEQYFGPGTRLTVT.